What follows is one T cell receptor beta chain and its context. The same CDR3 arises from other DNA sequences in this sample as well. The sample originates from a study of blood T cell repertoires in COVID-19. Across the study: From the United States, Italy and Spain came samples of acute and convalescent COVID-19. PBMCs, B-cell-depleted T cells, or T cells provided the cDNA or gDNA that made up the material.

Original analysis: Estimation of nucleated cell counts was performed using reference gene primer amplification. The data were produced by immunoSEQ multiplex PCR, yet TCRdb's version contains in-frame clones alone and is incomplete. That table is the source of V, J and clone size, and D and trimming were worked out from the DNA. The sample holds fewer than 110,000 clones, 85% seen once. This CDR3 spans 14 amino acids. CDR1 is SGHAT and CDR2 is FQNNGV in the germline V gene. Trimming took off 1 base at V and 5 bases at J, with 11 bases between the two ends. The origin of this receptor is a woman in her seventies with active or convalescent COVID-19. Source material: peripheral blood. The genes are TRBV11-2 and TRBJ1-1; D is undetermined. The CDR3 spells CASSLVGTGTEAFF. The DNA of the CDR3 is TGTGCCAGCAGCTTAGTTGGTACGGGAACTGAAGCTTTCTTT.